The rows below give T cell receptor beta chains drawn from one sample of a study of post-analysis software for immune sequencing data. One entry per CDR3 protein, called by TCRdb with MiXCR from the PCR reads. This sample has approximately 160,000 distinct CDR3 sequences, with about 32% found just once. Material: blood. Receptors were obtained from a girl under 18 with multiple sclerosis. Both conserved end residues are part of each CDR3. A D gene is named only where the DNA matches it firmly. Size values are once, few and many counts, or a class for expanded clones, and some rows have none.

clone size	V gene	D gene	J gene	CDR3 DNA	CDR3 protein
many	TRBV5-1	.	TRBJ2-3	TGCGCCAGCAGCTTAGGTCGCAGTGGCTATACGCAGTATTTT	CASSLGRSGYTQYF
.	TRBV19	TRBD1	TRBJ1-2	TGTGCCAGTAGTCCGACAGGGGATTCTTATGGCTACACCTTC	CASSPTGDSYGYTF
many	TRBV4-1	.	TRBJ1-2	TGCGCCAGCAGCCAAGTTGACAGTGGGGGCTATGGCTACACCTTC	CASSQVDSGGYGYTF
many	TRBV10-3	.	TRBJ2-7	TGTGCCATCAGCGGCCAGGGGGGAGGGGCGGACTACGAGCAGTACTTC	CAISGQGGGADYEQYF
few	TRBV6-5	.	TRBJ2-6	TGTGCCAGCAGCCCGCTGAGGTCCGGGGCCAACGTCCTGACTTTC	CASSPLRSGANVLTF
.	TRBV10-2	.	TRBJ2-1	TGCGCCGGCAGTGAGCCATACAATGAGCAGTTCTTC	CAGSEPYNEQFF
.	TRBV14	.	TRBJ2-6	TGTGCCAGCAGCCCCTTCGGGGCCAACGTCCTGACTTTC	CASSPFGANVLTF
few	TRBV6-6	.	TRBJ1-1	TGTGCCAGCAGCCCAGGGCCCATGAACACTGAAGCTTTCTTT	CASSPGPMNTEAFF
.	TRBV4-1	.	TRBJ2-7	TGCGCCAGCAGCCAGCCGAGGAAAAAGGGCAATGAGCAGTACTTC	CASSQPRKKGNEQYF
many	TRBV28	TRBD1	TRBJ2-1	TGTGCCAGCAGTTCCGGACAGGCCTACAATGAGCAGTTCTTC	CASSSGQAYNEQFF
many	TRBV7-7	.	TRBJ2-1	TGTGCCAGCAGCAAAGGGGCGTCGAACTACAATGAGCAGTTCTTC	CASSKGASNYNEQFF
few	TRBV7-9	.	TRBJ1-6	TGTGCCAGCAGCTTTTCGGAGTCACCCCTCCACTTT	CASSFSESPLHF
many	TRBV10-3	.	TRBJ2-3	TGTGCCATCAATCCAGCCGGCGCTAGCACAGATACGCAGTATTTT	CAINPAGASTDTQYF
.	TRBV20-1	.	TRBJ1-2	TGCAGTGCTCCTCAGGGGATGGGGTATGGCTACACCTTC	CSAPQGMGYGYTF
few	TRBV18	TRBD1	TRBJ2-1	TGTGCCAGCTCACCACCGTCGGGACAGGGCGGTGAGCAGTTCTTC	CASSPPSGQGGEQFF